The present TCR beta chain was sequenced within a study of T cell responses to AZD1222 COVID-19 vaccine. Study background: Timing groups of about 4 and about 12 weeks for second doses were pooled. General study results and limits: Repertoires were obtained solely post-peak T cell response. Baseline seropositivity occurred in only a handful of AZD1222 recipients. Donors, mostly white British, included more females; clonal diversity was possibly underestimated.

The table came from immunoSEQ multiplex PCR; TCRdb's copy has only in-frame clones and leaves some out. The sample yields more than 110,000 clones, less than 95% seen once. A note on this clone: The antigen remains unidentified.

The source of this sequence is an adult in good health. Sample: peripheral blood, taken on day 0 of AZD1222 vaccination.

CDR3 DNA sequence: TGTGCCAGCAGCCTAACACAGGGGGCAAGCAATCAGCCCCAGCATTTT. Residues: CASSLTQGASNQPQHF. The genes are TRBV2 and TRBJ1-5, with TRBD1 matching over 9 bases. From germline, CDR1 is SNHLY and CDR2 FYNNEI. Unmatched junction bases numbered 7, after V lost 6 bases and J lost 1 base. The CDR3 totals 16 residues.